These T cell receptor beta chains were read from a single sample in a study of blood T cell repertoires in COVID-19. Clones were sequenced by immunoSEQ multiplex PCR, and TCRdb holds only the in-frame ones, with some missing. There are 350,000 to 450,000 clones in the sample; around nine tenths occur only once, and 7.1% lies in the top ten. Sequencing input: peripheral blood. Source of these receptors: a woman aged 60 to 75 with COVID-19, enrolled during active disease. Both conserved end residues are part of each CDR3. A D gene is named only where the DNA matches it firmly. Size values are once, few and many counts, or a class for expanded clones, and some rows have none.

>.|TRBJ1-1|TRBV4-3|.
CASSQTGSGTEAFF
TGCGCCAGCAGCCAAACAGGGAGCGGCACTGAAGCTTTCTTT
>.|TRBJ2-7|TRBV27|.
CASSFRQPNSYEQYF
TGTGCCAGCAGTTTCCGACAGCCCAACTCCTACGAGCAGTACTTC
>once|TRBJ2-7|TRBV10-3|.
CAISELAAQGSYEQYF
TGTGCCATCAGTGAGTTGGCCGCCCAGGGATCCTACGAGCAGTACTTC
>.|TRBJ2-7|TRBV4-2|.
CASSQGRTYEQYF
TGTGCCAGCAGCCAAGGGAGGACCTACGAGCAGTACTTC
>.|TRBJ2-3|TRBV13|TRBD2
CASSSAGGPSTDTQYF
TGTGCCAGCAGCTCAGCGGGGGGGCCTAGCACAGATACGCAGTATTTT
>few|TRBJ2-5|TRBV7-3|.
CASSWGPNQETQYF
TGTGCCAGCTCCTGGGGCCCGAACCAAGAGACCCAGTACTTC
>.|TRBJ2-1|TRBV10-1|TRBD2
CASSESGLGYNEQFF
TGCGCCAGCAGTGAGTCGGGACTAGGTTACAATGAGCAGTTCTTC
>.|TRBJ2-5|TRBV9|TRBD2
CASTLRGGPEETQYF
TGTGCCAGCACCCTTCGCGGGGGGCCGGAAGAGACCCAGTACTTC
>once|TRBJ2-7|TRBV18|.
CASSLGEGGYEQYF
TGTGCCAGCTCCCTGGGGGAAGGGGGCTACGAGCAGTACTTC
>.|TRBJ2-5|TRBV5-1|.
CASSLGRTQETQYF
TGCGCCAGCAGCTTGGGGAGGACTCAAGAGACCCAGTACTTC
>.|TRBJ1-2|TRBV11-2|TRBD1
CASSPGGRYGYTF
TGTGCCAGCAGCCCAGGGGGTCGCTATGGCTACACCTTC
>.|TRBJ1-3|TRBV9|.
CASSVGGGRQGSGNTIYF
TGTGCCAGCAGCGTAGGTGGAGGGCGGCAGGGCTCTGGAAACACCATATATTTT
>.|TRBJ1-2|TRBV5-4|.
CASSFNRDGYTF
TGTGCCAGCAGCTTTAACAGGGATGGCTACACCTTC
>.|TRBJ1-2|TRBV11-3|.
CASSLRWGGQRDGYTF
TGTGCCAGCAGCCTACGGTGGGGGGGGCAGAGGGATGGCTACACCTTC
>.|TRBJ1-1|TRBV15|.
CATSRVEQPEAFF
TGTGCCACCAGCAGAGTAGAACAGCCAGAAGCTTTCTTT
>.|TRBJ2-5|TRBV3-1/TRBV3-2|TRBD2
CASSQGTSVGTSGEQETQYF
TGTGCCAGCAGCCAAGGCACGAGCGTCGGGACTAGCGGAGAACAAGAGACCCAGTACTTC
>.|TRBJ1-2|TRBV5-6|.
CASSLGGTQAYGYTF
TGTGCCAGCAGCTTGGGGGGCACGCAGGCCTATGGCTACACCTTC
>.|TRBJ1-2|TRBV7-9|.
CASSRIGQAKGYTF
TGTGCCAGCAGCCGAATCGGACAAGCGAAGGGCTACACCTTC
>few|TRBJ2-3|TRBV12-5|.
CASVPINTDTQYF
TGTGCTAGTGTCCCTATAAACACAGATACGCAGTATTTT
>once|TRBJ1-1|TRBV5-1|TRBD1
CASSLAVTGDVNTEAFF
TGCGCCAGCAGCTTGGCGGTGACAGGGGACGTGAACACTGAAGCTTTCTTT
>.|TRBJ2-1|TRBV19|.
CASAFVGLGVQFF
TGTGCCAGCGCCTTTGTCGGTCTGGGCGTGCAGTTCTTC
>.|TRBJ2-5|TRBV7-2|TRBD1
CASSADRGQETQYF
TGTGCCAGCAGCGCCGACAGGGGACAAGAGACCCAGTACTTC
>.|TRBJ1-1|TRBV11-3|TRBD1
CASSRTGGTEAFF
TGTGCCAGCAGTAGGACAGGGGGGACTGAAGCTTTCTTT
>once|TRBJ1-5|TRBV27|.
CASSTSGSNQPQHF
TGTGCCAGCAGTACCTCGGGAAGTAATCAGCCCCAGCATTTT
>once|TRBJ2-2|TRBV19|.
CASSRGRSNTGELFF
TGTGCCAGTAGTAGGGGCAGGTCGAACACCGGGGAGCTGTTTTTT
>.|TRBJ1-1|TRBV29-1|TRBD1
CSVGTGGLGAFF
TGCAGCGTCGGGACAGGGGGGTTGGGGGCTTTCTTT
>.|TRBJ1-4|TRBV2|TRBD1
CASLQGLGEKLFF
TGTGCCAGCCTACAGGGGTTGGGTGAAAAACTGTTTTTT